The sequence of this T cell receptor (beta chain) was determined in a study of blood T cell repertoires in COVID-19. The CDR3 extends over 16 amino acids. In germline, CDR1 is SGDLS, CDR2 YYNGEE. Trimming took off 4 bases at V and 1 base at J, with 17 bases between the two ends. The protocol was immunoSEQ multiplex PCR, while the TCRdb copy is restricted to in-frame clones and leaves out a portion. This sample has roughly 150,000 clones, with approximately 85% found just once. V usage is TRBV9 and J usage is TRBJ1-1; no clear D gene. The material sequenced was peripheral blood. This receptor was identified in a woman in her sixties with COVID-19, enrolled during active disease. CDR3 coding DNA: TGTGCCAGCAGCACGTACGGATCGGGAACGAACACTGAAGCTTTCTTT. It yields the protein CASSTYGSGTNTEAFF.